This T cell receptor beta chain was profiled in a study of blood T cell repertoires in COVID-19. The wider study: T cells, B-cell-depleted T cells, or PBMCs supplied cDNA or gDNA.

In germline, CDR1 is GTSNPN, CDR2 SVGIG (reference sequence). The trim removed 7 bases at V and 5 bases at J, leaving 7 bases unmatched. This CDR3 is 13 amino acids long. Authors' processing steps: Reference gene primer amplification in the assay estimated nucleated cell counts. Measured with immunoSEQ multiplex PCR; TCRdb has only the in-frame clones, and not every one. Clonal size and the V and J genes are those of that table, whereas D and trimming came from the DNA. The sample shows roughly 170,000 clones, nearly 80% of them seen only once. In its sample, this clone was seen once. Sequencing was carried out using peripheral blood. The TCR was taken from a woman between 65 and 79 years old with acute or convalescent COVID-19. The chain is built from TRBV30 and TRBJ2-5, with TRBD2 matching 10 bases. The CDR3 nucleotides are TGTGCCTTCCTAGCGGGAGTCAGGGAGACCCAGTACTTC. Translation gives CAFLAGVRETQYF.